This TCR beta chain was retrieved from a study of T-cell memory formation after mild COVID-19. Overall study findings and caveats: Shrinking CD4+ clones were chiefly CM and EM; CD8+ ones were chiefly EMRA. CD4/CD8 balance characterized clones contracting day 15 to 85, and CD4+ skew characterized later expanders. Pre-infection memory harbored some responding clones, suggesting cross-reactive memory joined.

The CDR3 covers 15 residues. TCRdb analysed the 5' RACE reads with MiXCR anew, one entry per CDR3 protein. The table records a few hundred thousand distinct CDR3 sequences, more than 15% of them present only once. In regard to this clonotype: Its antigen is unidentified.

The sequence was collected from a man aged 18 to 35 who had mild COVID-19 (a few samples of this study predate the infection). Cell type and time point are not known. The chain carries TRBV21-1 and TRBJ2-7. TRBV21-1 is a known pseudogene. Sequenced sample: PBMCs or a T cell subset sorted from them (not recorded which). Here the CDR3 DNA reads TGTGCCAGCAGCCACTTGAAGCCCAATTCCTACGAGCAGTACGTC. It codes for CASSHLKPNSYEQYV.